This T cell receptor beta chain is from a study of blood T cell repertoires in COVID-19. Across the whole study: Sample material is recorded as cDNA or gDNA derived from T cells, B-cell-depleted T cells, or PBMCs.

In the source study's methods: Reference gene primer amplification gave nucleated cell count estimates. Some clones are missing from TCRdb's copy, which holds only in-frame ones; the method was immunoSEQ multiplex PCR. That table supplies the V and J calls and clone size; D and trimming were determined from the DNA. The sample lists 200,000 to 250,000 clones, roughly nine tenths occurring once. This CDR3 has 16 amino acids. Between the trimmed V and J ends, which lost 3 bases and 4 bases, there was a span of 18 bases. Germline lookup yields CDR1 MGHRA and CDR2 YSYEKL. Sequencing input: peripheral blood. This clonotype was obtained from a man younger than 40 with acute or convalescent COVID-19. The chain links TRBV4-1 to TRBJ1-2; no clear D gene. The CDR3 is CASSQGQGREFYGYTF. CDR3 nucleotide sequence: TGCGCCAGCAGCCAGGGCCAAGGACGGGAATTCTATGGCTACACCTTC.